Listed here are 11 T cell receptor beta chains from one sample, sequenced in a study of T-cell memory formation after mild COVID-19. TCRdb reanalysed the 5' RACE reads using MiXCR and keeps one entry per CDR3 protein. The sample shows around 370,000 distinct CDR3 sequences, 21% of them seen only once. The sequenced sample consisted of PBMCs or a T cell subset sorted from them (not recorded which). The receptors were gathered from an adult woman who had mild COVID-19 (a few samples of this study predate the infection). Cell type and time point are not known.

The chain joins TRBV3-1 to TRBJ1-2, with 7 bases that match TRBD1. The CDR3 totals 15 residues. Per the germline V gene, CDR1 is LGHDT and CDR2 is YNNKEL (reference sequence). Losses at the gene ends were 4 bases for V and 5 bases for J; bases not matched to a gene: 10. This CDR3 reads CASSLLLAGGYGYTF. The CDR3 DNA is TGTGCCAGCAGCCTCCTTCTCGCAGGGGGGTATGGCTACACCTTC.

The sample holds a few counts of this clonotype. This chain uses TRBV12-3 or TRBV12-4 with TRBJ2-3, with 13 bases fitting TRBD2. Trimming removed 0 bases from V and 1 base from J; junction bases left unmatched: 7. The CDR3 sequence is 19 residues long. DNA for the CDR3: TGTGCCAGCAGTTTAGCCCTACTAGCGGGGGGGCCGGGCACAGATACGCAGTATTTT. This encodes CASSLALLAGGPGTDTQYF.

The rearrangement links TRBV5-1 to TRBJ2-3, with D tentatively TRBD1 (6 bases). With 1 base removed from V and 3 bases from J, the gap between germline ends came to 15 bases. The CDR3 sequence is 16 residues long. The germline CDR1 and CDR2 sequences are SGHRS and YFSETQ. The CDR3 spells CASSLFPRQGTDTQYF. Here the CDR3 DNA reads TGCGCCAGCAGCTTGTTTCCTAGGCAGGGGACAGATACGCAGTATTTT.

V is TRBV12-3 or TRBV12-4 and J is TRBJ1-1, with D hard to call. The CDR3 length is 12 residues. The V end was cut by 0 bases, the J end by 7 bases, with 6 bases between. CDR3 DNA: TGTGCCAGCAGTTTAGCAGGTATTGAAGCTTTCTTT. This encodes CASSLAGIEAFF.

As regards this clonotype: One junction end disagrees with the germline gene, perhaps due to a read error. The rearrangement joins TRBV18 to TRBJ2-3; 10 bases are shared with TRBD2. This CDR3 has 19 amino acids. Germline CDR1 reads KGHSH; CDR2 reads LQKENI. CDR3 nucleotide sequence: TGTGCCAGCTCAAACCAATGGCGGGTATCTAGCGGGAGCAAAGATACGCAGTATTTT. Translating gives CASSNQWRVSSGSKDTQYF.

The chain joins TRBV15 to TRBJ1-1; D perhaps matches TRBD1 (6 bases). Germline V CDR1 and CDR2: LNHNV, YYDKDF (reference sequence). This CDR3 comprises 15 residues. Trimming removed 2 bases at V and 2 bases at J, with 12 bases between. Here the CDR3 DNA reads TGTGCCACCAGCAGAACTCTACAGGGAAACACTGAAGCTTTCTTT. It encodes CATSRTLQGNTEAFF.

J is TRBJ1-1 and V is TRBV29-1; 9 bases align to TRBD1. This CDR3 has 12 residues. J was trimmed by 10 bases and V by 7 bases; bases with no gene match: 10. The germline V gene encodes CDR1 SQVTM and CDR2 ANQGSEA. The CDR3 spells CSAVSQGAGAFF. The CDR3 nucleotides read TGCAGCGCTGTATCACAGGGGGCCGGAGCTTTCTTT.

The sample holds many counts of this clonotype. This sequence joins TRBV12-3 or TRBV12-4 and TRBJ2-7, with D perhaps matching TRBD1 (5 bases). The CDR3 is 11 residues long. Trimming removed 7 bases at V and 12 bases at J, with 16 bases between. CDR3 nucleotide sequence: TGTGCCAGCACCATGAAGGGGCCTCGGTACTTC. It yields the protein CASTMKGPRYF.

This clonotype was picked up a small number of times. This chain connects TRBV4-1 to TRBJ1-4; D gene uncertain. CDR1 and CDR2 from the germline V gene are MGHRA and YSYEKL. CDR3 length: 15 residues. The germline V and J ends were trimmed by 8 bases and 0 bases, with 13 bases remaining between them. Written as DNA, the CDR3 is TGCGCCAGCTGCGCTCTCGGTGCAACTAATGAAAAACTGTTTTTT. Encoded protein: CASCALGATNEKLFF.

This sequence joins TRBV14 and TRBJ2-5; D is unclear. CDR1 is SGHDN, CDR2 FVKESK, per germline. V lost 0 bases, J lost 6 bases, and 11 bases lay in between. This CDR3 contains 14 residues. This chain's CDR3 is CASSQEPGMKTQYF. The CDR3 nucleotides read TGTGCCAGCAGCCAAGAACCCGGAATGAAGACCCAGTACTTC.

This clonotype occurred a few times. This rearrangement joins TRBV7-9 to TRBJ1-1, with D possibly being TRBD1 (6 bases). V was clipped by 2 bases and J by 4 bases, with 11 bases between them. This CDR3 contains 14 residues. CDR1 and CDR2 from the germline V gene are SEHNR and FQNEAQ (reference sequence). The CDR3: CASSLPGDATEAFF. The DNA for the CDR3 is TGTGCCAGCAGCTTACCAGGGGACGCCACTGAAGCTTTCTTT.